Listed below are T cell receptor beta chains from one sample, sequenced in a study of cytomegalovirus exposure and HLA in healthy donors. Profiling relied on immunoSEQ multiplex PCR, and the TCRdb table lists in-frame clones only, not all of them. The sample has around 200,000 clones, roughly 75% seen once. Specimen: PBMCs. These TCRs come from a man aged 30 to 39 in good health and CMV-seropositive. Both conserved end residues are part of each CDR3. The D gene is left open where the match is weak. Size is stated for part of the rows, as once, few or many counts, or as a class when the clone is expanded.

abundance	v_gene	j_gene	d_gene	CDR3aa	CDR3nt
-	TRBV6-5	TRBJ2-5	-	CASSYSEGGRETQYF	TGTGCCAGCAGTTACTCTGAGGGGGGGCGGGAGACCCAGTACTTC
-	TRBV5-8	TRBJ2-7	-	CASSFVASTYEQYF	TGTGCCAGCAGCTTCGTCGCGTCCACCTACGAGCAGTACTTC
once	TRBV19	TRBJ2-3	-	CASSPGDSTDTQYF	TGTGCCAGTAGTCCGGGGGACAGCACAGATACGCAGTATTTT
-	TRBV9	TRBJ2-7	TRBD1	CASSARTGTGDEQYF	TGTGCCAGCAGCGCCCGAACCGGAACAGGGGACGAGCAGTACTTC
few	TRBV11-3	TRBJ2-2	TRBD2	CASSPSGRNTGELFF	TGTGCCAGCAGCCCGAGCGGGAGGAACACCGGGGAGCTGTTTTTT
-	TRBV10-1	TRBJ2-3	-	CASSDRATDTQYF	TGCGCCAGCAGTGACAGGGCCACAGATACGCAGTATTTT
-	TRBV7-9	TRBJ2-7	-	CASSLGSGSEQYF	TGTGCCAGCAGCTTAGGGTCGGGTTCCGAGCAGTACTTC
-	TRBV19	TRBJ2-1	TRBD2	CASTSTSGFNEQFF	TGTGCCAGTACTTCGACTAGCGGATTCAATGAGCAGTTCTTC
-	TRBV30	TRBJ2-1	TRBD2	CAWSRASGSRYNEQFF	TGTGCCTGGAGTCGGGCTAGCGGGAGTAGGTACAATGAGCAGTTCTTC
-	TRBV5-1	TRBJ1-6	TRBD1	CASSVTGGGNSPLHF	TGCGCCAGCAGCGTAACAGGGGGAGGTAATTCACCCCTCCACTTT
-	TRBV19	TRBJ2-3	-	CASSMGGSSTDTQYF	TGTGCCAGTAGTATGGGCGGGTCTAGCACAGATACGCAGTATTTT
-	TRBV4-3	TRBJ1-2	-	CASSQEDSYYGYTF	TGCGCCAGCAGCCAAGAGGACAGCTACTATGGCTACACCTTC
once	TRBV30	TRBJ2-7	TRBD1	CAWSVLLRGEQYF	TGTGCCTGGAGTGTACTCCTCAGGGGGGAGCAGTACTTC
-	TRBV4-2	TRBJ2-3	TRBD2	CASSYVPGLAGGSTDTQYF	TGTGCCAGCAGCTACGTACCGGGACTAGCGGGGGGGAGCACAGATACGCAGTATTTT
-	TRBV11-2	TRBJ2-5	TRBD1	CASSPTGGGETQYF	TGTGCCAGCAGCCCGACAGGGGGCGGAGAGACCCAGTACTTC
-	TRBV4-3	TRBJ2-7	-	CASSQDLGFSYEQYF	TGCGCCAGCAGCCAGGACTTGGGGTTCTCCTACGAGCAGTACTTC
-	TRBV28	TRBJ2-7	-	CASSLSRGQPSYEQYF	TGTGCCAGCAGTTTATCTCGGGGTCAACCCTCCTACGAGCAGTACTTC
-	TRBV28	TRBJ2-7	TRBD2	CASSGLAGRLYEQYF	TGTGCCAGCTCTGGACTAGCGGGAAGGCTGTACGAGCAGTACTTC
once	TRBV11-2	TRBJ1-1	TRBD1	CASSLQGMNTEAFF	TGTGCCAGCAGTCTACAGGGGATGAACACTGAAGCTTTCTTT
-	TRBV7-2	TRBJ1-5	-	CASGLSNQPQHF	TGTGCCAGCGGACTAAGCAATCAGCCCCAGCATTTT
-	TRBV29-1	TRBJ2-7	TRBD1	CSVSGTGSYEQYF	TGCAGCGTTTCGGGGACAGGGTCCTACGAGCAGTACTTC
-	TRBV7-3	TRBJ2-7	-	CASSPRVGGEQYF	TGTGCCAGCAGCCCCCGGGTGGGGGGTGAGCAGTACTTC
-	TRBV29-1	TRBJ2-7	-	CSVAEFAYEQYF	TGCAGCGTTGCGGAGTTCGCCTACGAGCAGTACTTC
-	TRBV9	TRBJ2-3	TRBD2	CASSVGNSGGDSSTDTQYF	TGTGCCAGCAGCGTAGGAAATAGCGGGGGGGATTCTAGCACAGATACGCAGTATTTT
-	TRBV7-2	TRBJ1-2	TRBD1	CASSLVTGQDLYGYTF	TGTGCCAGCAGCTTGGTTACGGGACAGGACCTCTATGGCTACACCTTC
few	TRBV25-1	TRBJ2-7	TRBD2	CASTASGSGSLGEQYF	TGTGCCAGCACTGCCTCGGGTAGCGGGAGTCTTGGCGAGCAGTACTTC
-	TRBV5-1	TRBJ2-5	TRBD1	CASSRQGAEETQYF	TGCGCCAGCAGCCGACAGGGGGCTGAGGAGACCCAGTACTTC
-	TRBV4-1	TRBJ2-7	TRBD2	CASSPSGTTYEQYF	TGCGCCAGCAGCCCTAGCGGGACAACCTACGAGCAGTACTTC
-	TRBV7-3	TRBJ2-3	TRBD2	CASSSGTSVDTQYF	TGTGCCAGCAGCTCAGGGACTAGCGTAGATACGCAGTATTTT
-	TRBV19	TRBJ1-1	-	CASSPSGYTEAFF	TGTGCCAGTAGTCCCTCGGGATACACTGAAGCTTTCTTT
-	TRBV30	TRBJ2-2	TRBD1	CAWTYGQGAGELFF	TGTGCCTGGACCTACGGACAGGGCGCCGGGGAGCTGTTTTTT
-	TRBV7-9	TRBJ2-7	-	CASSGGGNYEQYF	TGTGCCAGCAGCGGGGGGGGCAACTACGAGCAGTACTTC
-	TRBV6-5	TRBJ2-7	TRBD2	CASSKSSGRLDEQYF	TGTGCCAGCAGTAAGTCCAGCGGGAGGCTCGACGAGCAGTACTTC
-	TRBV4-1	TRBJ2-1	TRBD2	CASSRGLARDNEQFF	TGCGCCAGCAGCCGCGGACTAGCGAGGGACAATGAGCAGTTCTTC
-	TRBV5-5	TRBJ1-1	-	CASEQYMNTEAFF	TGTGCCAGCGAACAGTACATGAACACTGAAGCTTTCTTT
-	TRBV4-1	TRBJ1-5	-	CASSQETGQPQHF	TGCGCCAGCAGCCAAGAAACCGGTCAGCCCCAGCATTTT
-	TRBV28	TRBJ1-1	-	CASSLVVTEAFF	TGTGCCAGCAGTTTAGTCGTCACTGAAGCTTTCTTT
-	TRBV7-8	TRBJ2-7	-	CASSLADRASQYF	TGTGCCAGCAGCTTAGCCGATAGAGCTTCGCAGTACTTC
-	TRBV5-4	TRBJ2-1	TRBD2	CASSQLAGTYNEQFF	TGTGCCAGCAGCCAACTAGCGGGAACCTACAATGAGCAGTTCTTC
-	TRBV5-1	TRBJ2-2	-	CASSQEGTGELFF	TGCGCCAGCAGCCAGGAGGGGACCGGGGAGCTGTTTTTT
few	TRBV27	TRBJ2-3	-	CASRSPITSTDTQYF	TGTGCCAGTAGGAGCCCCATTACTAGCACAGATACGCAGTATTTT
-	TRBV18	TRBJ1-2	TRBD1	CASSLGTGSANYGYTF	TGTGCCAGCTCACTTGGGACAGGCTCAGCTAACTATGGCTACACCTTC
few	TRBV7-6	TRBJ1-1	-	CASSLRRGPRGNTEAFF	TGTGCCAGCAGCTTAAGGCGGGGACCTCGGGGGAACACTGAAGCTTTCTTT
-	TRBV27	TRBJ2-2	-	CASSLGASISGELFF	TGTGCCAGCAGTTTAGGGGCATCGATCAGCGGGGAGCTGTTTTTT